Listed here is a single TCR beta chain. A read error is possible here, since a much larger clone lies one base away. This specimen belongs to a study of blood T cells in healthy people across ages. CDR1 MNHEY and CDR2 SVGAGI come from the germline V gene. There are 15 residues in the CDR3. Primed by a sample-barcoded 5' primer and a J-beta primer mix, a second PCR proceeded for 7 to 11 cycles. A 12-random-nucleotide template-switch adaptor tagged each cDNA molecule. TCRdb independently ran MiXCR on the 5' RACE reads; one entry per CDR3 protein. The sample has around 800,000 distinct CDR3 sequences, around 25% seen once; the top ten hold about 3%. This same sample was also taken into another study, of T cells of mothers and their children. As that report states: Addition of sample barcodes and 2-4 random nucleotides occurred through the M1S primer of the second PCR. Pairs that are related and pairs that are unrelated have TCR recombination output shaped similarly by thymic selection.

This TCR was sampled from a boy between 10 and 17 years old in good health. Sequenced material: blood. The V gene is TRBV6-5, the J gene TRBJ2-1, with D possibly TRBD2 on 5 matching bases. The J call may be incorrect, as the DNA end agrees better with TRBJ2-7. CDR3 DNA sequence: TGTGCCAGCAGTTACGTGGCAACTAGCTCCTACGAGCAGTACTTC. Protein: CASSYVATSSYEQYF.